This is a list of T cell receptor beta chains from one sample in a study of blood T cells in healthy people across ages. Via MiXCR, TCRdb re-called the 5' RACE reads, giving one row per CDR3 protein. The sample comprises 710,000 or so distinct CDR3 sequences, about 20% of which are singletons, and roughly a fifth rests with the top ten. The sequenced material came from blood. The receptors shown here come from a man between 65 and 85 years old in good health. Both conserved end residues are part of each CDR3. D genes are given only for firm matches. Rows give clone size only sometimes, using once, few, many, or a class for an expanded clone.

TRBV28,.,TRBJ2-5,.,CASSAGQKETQYF,TGTGCCAGCAGTGCGGGACAGAAAGAGACCCAGTACTTC
TRBV10-3,TRBD2,TRBJ2-3,.,CAISEGLAGLGDTQYF,TGTGCCATCAGTGAGGGACTAGCGGGGCTGGGGGATACGCAGTATTTT
TRBV15,.,TRBJ2-1,few,CATSRKLSSYNEQFF,TGTGCCACCAGCAGGAAACTTAGCTCCTACAATGAGCAGTTCTTC
TRBV7-9,TRBD2,TRBJ2-1,.,CASSSGTRANEQFF,TGTGCCAGCAGCTCCGGGACTAGGGCAAATGAGCAGTTCTTC
TRBV7-9,.,TRBJ1-5,few,CASGLGGYSNQPQHF,TGTGCCAGCGGCTTAGGGGGGTATAGCAATCAGCCCCAGCATTTT
TRBV12-3/TRBV12-4,.,TRBJ1-5,few,CASSSQGFSNLPQHF,TGTGCCAGCAGTTCCCAGGGTTTCAGCAATCTGCCCCAGCATTTT
TRBV10-3,TRBD2,TRBJ2-3,few,CAISDRGGITDTQYF,TGTGCCATCAGTGATCGCGGGGGGATTACAGATACGCAGTATTTT
TRBV4-3,.,TRBJ2-3,.,CASSLRPGSTDTQYF,TGCGCCAGCAGCCTGAGGCCTGGTAGCACAGATACGCAGTATTTT
TRBV6-5,TRBD2,TRBJ2-3,.,CASSYSTSGTTDTQYF,TGTGCCAGCAGTTACTCGACTAGCGGGACGACAGATACGCAGTATTTT
TRBV20-1,TRBD2,TRBJ2-5,.,CSASGTSGSKGETQYF,TGCAGTGCTAGCGGGACTAGCGGGAGTAAAGGGGAGACCCAGTACTTC
TRBV20-1,.,TRBJ1-4,few,CSARGTENEKLFF,TGCAGTGCCCGGGGGACCGAAAATGAAAAACTGTTTTTT
TRBV30,.,TRBJ2-3,.,CAWALGFTDTQYF,TGTGCCTGGGCCCTGGGCTTCACAGATACGCAGTATTTT
TRBV20-1,TRBD2,TRBJ2-1,.,CSAIRGSSDYNEQFF,TGCAGTGCTATACGCGGGAGCTCGGATTACAATGAGCAGTTCTTC
TRBV19,TRBD1,TRBJ1-2,.,CASGQGRNYGYTF,TGTGCCAGTGGACAGGGAAGGAACTATGGCTACACCTTC
TRBV20-1,TRBD2,TRBJ2-2,.,CSASGRGWNTGELFF,TGCAGTGCTAGTGGGCGGGGGTGGAACACCGGGGAGCTGTTTTTT
TRBV6-5,TRBD2,TRBJ2-3,few,CASSYGSSGRGSTQYF,TGTGCCAGCAGTTACGGGTCCAGCGGGAGAGGGAGTACGCAGTATTTT
TRBV3-1,.,TRBJ2-1,few,CASSQGVTGHEQFF,TGTGCCAGCAGCCAGGGAGTCACAGGGCATGAGCAGTTCTTC
TRBV28,.,TRBJ2-7,once,CASRPTGVVEQYF,TGTGCCAGCCGACCAACGGGGGTGGTCGAGCAGTACTTC
TRBV12-3/TRBV12-4,.,TRBJ1-1,many,CASSPGTRGTGPDTEAFF,TGTGCCAGCAGTCCCGGGACAAGGGGAACTGGGCCGGACACTGAAGCTTTCTTT
TRBV7-2,.,TRBJ1-4,.,CASSPGRVGEKLFF,TGTGCCAGCAGCCCCGGCAGGGTCGGTGAAAAACTGTTTTTT
TRBV20-1,.,TRBJ1-4,few,CSVLRRTTNEKLFF,TGCAGTGTTTTACGGAGAACAACTAATGAAAAACTGTTTTTT
TRBV20-1,TRBD2,TRBJ2-1,.,CSAPPPTSAYNEQLF,TGCAGTGCGCCGCCACCGACTAGCGCCTACAATGAGCAGCTCTTC
TRBV29-1,TRBD1,TRBJ1-2,many,CSAEDRGWNGYTF,TGCAGCGCCGAGGACAGGGGCTGGAATGGCTACACCTTC
TRBV5-1,.,TRBJ1-6,few,CASSPWVSSPLHF,TGCGCCAGCAGCCCCTGGGTTTCTTCACCCCTCCACTTT
TRBV12-3/TRBV12-4,.,TRBJ1-4,.,CASSSRTTNEKLFF,TGTGCCAGCAGTTCCCGCACAACTAATGAAAAACTGTTTTTT
TRBV5-1,TRBD2,TRBJ2-5,few,CASSLAGYGTSSETQYF,TGCGCCAGCAGCTTGGCCGGATACGGGACTAGCTCAGAGACCCAGTACTTC
TRBV5-1,.,TRBJ1-5,few,CASSIQGMSNQPQHF,TGCGCCAGCAGCATTCAGGGGATGAGCAATCAGCCCCAGCATTTT
TRBV6-2/TRBV6-3,.,TRBJ2-7,many,CASSLRGTSEPDEQYF,TGTGCCAGCAGTCTACGAGGGACATCCGAACCCGACGAGCAGTACTTC
TRBV24-1,.,TRBJ2-3,.,CATSDPGDGTDTQYF,TGTGCCACCAGTGATCCAGGGGATGGCACAGATACGCAGTATTTT
TRBV18,.,TRBJ2-5,.,CASSPTFQETQYF,TGTGCCAGCTCACCGACATTTCAAGAGACCCAGTACTTC
TRBV7-3,.,TRBJ2-1,.,CASRSSGHHGSGISTGDEQFF,TGTGCCAGCAGATCCTCGGGCCACCATGGTAGCGGCATAAGCACCGGGGATGAGCAGTTCTTC
TRBV5-1,TRBD1,TRBJ2-3,.,CASNSGGDTQYF,TGCGCCAGCAACTCAGGGGGAGATACGCAGTATTTT
TRBV10-3,.,TRBJ2-3,many,CAISEYDTQYF,TGTGCCATCAGTGAGTACGATACGCAGTATTTT
TRBV11-2,.,TRBJ1-6,many,CASSLGTGYNSPLHF,TGTGCCAGCAGCTTAGGAACAGGTTATAATTCACCCCTCCACTTT
TRBV12-3/TRBV12-4,.,TRBJ1-5,few,CASSLWRGLGDQPQHF,TGTGCCAGCAGTTTGTGGCGGGGATTAGGCGATCAGCCCCAGCATTTT
TRBV12-3/TRBV12-4,.,TRBJ1-3,many,CASSLGTIGPWTGNTIYF,TGTGCCAGCAGTTTAGGAACCATTGGACCCTGGACTGGGAACACCATATATTTT
TRBV5-1,.,TRBJ2-3,few,CASSSERSTDTQYF,TGCGCCAGCAGCTCCGAGAGGAGCACAGATACGCAGTATTTT
TRBV3-1,.,TRBJ2-6,.,CASSQPLQGAAGANVLTF,TGTGCCAGCAGCCAACCATTACAGGGTGCTGCTGGGGCCAACGTCCTGACTTTC
TRBV6-1,.,TRBJ1-4,.,CASNAMGGLNEKLFF,TGTGCCAGCAACGCGATGGGGGGTTTAAATGAAAAACTGTTTTTT
TRBV11-2,TRBD1,TRBJ1-1,.,CASSLGTGGAAFF,TGTGCCAGCAGCCTTGGGACAGGGGGCGCGGCTTTCTTT
TRBV5-1,.,TRBJ1-2,.,CASSLEAGFGYTF,TGCGCCAGCAGCTTGGAAGCAGGGTTTGGCTACACCTTC
TRBV7-2,.,TRBJ2-3,few,CASSSQGVGGDTQYF,TGTGCCAGCAGCTCCCAGGGCGTGGGCGGGGATACGCAGTATTTT
TRBV14,.,TRBJ2-4,few,CASSQAGRAGAKNIQYF,TGTGCCAGCAGCCAAGCAGGTAGAGCGGGAGCCAAAAACATTCAGTACTTC
TRBV20-1,.,TRBJ1-2,many,CSARVGLTSYGYTF,TGCAGTGCTAGAGTGGGACTCACTAGCTATGGCTACACCTTC
TRBV6-5,TRBD1,TRBJ2-3,.,CASRSTGTGADTQYF,TGTGCCAGCAGATCTACCGGGACAGGGGCGGATACGCAGTATTTT
TRBV6-5,TRBD1,TRBJ1-2,.,CASSSQDRGRFNGYTF,TGTGCCAGCAGTTCCCAAGACAGGGGGCGCTTTAATGGCTACACCTTC
TRBV12-3/TRBV12-4,.,TRBJ2-1,.,CASSPLGGSNEQFF,TGTGCCAGCAGCCCACTAGGGGGGAGCAATGAGCAGTTCTTC
TRBV28,.,TRBJ1-5,.,CASSFWGNQPQHF,TGTGCCAGCAGTTTTTGGGGGAATCAGCCCCAGCATTTT
TRBV5-4,.,TRBJ2-1,many,CASTSGYKARSNEQFF,TGTGCCAGCACCTCGGGGTATAAGGCGCGGAGCAATGAGCAGTTCTTC
TRBV6-4,TRBD2,TRBJ2-3,.,CASSEASGGPDTQYF,TGTGCCAGCAGTGAAGCTAGCGGGGGCCCAGATACGCAGTATTTT
TRBV10-3,.,TRBJ2-7,many,CAISEGDSEQYF,TGTGCCATCAGTGAGGGGGATAGCGAGCAGTACTTC